This T cell receptor (beta chain) was sequenced during a study of blood T cell repertoires in COVID-19. The CDR3 consists of 16 residues. Trimming stripped 7 bases from V and 0 bases from J, with 13 bases between. Germline V gene data show CDR1 as MDHEN and CDR2 as SYDVKM. This table comes from immunoSEQ multiplex PCR, and its TCRdb copy is limited to in-frame clones, with some not included. The sample lists hundreds of thousands of clones, 88% seen once, with approximately 7.3% in the top ten. The chain recombines TRBV28 with TRBJ1-6; D gene unclear. The sequenced material came from peripheral blood. The source of this sequence is an older woman with COVID-19, enrolled during active disease. The CDR3 region is CASTSPMSSYNSPLHF. The CDR3 DNA reads TGTGCCAGCACATCCCCGATGAGCTCCTATAATTCACCCCTCCACTTT. The full variable domain, its missing parts supplied by reference TRBV28 and TRBJ1-6, is DVKVTQSSRYLVKRTGEKVFLECVQDMDHENMFWYRQDPGLGLRLIYFSYDVKMKEKGDIPEGYSVSREKKERFSLILESASTNQTSMYLCASTSPMSSYNSPLHFGNGTRLTVT.